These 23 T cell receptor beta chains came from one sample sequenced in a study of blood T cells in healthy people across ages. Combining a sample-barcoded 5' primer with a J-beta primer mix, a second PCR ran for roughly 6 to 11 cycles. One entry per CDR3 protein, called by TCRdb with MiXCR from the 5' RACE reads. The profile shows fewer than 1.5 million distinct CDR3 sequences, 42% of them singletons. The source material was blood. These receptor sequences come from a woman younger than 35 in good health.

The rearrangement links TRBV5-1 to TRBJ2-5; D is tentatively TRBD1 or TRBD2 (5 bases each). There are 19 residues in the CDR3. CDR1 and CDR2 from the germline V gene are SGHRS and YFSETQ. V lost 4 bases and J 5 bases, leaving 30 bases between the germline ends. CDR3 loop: CASSPQTIGQGLLDETQYF. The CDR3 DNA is TGCGCCAGCAGCCCCCAGACTATAGGTCAGGGCCTCCTAGATGAGACCCAGTACTTC. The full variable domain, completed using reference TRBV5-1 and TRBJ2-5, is KAGVTQTPRYLIKTRGQQVTLSCSPISGHRSVSWYQQTPGQGLQFLFEYFSETQRNKGNFPGRFSGRQFSNSRSEMNVSTLELGDSALYLCASSPQTIGQGLLDETQYFGPGTRLLVL.

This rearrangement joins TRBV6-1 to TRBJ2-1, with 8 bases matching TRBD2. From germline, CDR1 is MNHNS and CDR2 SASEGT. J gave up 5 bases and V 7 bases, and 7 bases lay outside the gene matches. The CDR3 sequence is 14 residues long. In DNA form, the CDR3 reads TGTGCCAGCATAAAGGGACTAGGGAACAATGAGCAGTTCTTC. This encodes CASIKGLGNNEQFF.

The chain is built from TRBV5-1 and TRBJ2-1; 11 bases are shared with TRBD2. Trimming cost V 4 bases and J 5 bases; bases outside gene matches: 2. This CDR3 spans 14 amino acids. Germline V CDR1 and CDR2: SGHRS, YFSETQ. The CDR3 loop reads CASSTLAGDNEQFF. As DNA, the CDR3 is TGCGCCAGCAGCACACTAGCGGGGGACAATGAGCAGTTCTTC.

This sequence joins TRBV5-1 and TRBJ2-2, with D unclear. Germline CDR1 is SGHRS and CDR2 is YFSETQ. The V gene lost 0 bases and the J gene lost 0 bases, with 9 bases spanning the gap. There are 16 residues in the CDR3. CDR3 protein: CASSLVGSANTGELFF. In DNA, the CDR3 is TGCGCCAGCAGCTTGGTAGGCAGCGCGAACACCGGGGAGCTGTTTTTT.

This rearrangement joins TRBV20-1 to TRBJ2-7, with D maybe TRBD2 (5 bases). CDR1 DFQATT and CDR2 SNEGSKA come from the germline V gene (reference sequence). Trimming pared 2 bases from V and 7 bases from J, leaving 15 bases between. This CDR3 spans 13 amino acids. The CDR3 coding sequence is TGCAGTGCTAGACCGACTGGACTCCAAGAGCAGTACTTC. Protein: CSARPTGLQEQYF.

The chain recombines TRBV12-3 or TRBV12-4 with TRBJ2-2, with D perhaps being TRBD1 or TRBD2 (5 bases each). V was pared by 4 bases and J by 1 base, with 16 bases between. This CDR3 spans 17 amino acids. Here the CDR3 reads CASSCRETGWNTGELFF. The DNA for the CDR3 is TGTGCCAGCAGTTGTCGGGAAACAGGTTGGAACACCGGGGAGCTGTTTTTT.

The CDR3 is CASARDTTYEQFF. Written as DNA, the CDR3 is TGTGCCAGCGCCCGGGACACTACCTACGAGCAGTTCTTC. The rearrangement uses TRBV18 and TRBJ2-1; TRBD1 is a possible D gene (6 bases). This CDR3 spans 13 amino acids. V was shortened by 8 bases and J by 10 bases, with 18 bases between the two germline ends. Looked up from germline, CDR1 is KGHSH and CDR2 is LQKENI. Filled out from reference TRBV18 and TRBJ2-1, the complete variable domain reads NAGVMQNPRHLVRRRGQEARLRCSPMKGHSHVYWYRQLPEEGLKFMVYLQKENIIDESGMPKERFSAEFPKEGPSILRIQQVVRGDSAAYFCASARDTTYEQFFGPGTRLTVL.

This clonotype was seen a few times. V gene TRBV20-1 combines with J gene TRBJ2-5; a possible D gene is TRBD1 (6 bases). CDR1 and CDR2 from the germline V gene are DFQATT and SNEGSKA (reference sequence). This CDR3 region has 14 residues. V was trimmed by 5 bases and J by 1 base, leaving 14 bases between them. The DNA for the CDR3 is TGCAGTGCTGGACCGGGACACCCCCAAGAGACCCAGTACTTC. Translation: CSAGPGHPQETQYF.

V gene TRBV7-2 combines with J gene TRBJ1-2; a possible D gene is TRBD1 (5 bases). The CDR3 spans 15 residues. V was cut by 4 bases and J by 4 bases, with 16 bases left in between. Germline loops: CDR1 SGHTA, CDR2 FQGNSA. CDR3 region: CASSSRDSRSYGYTF. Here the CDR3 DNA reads TGTGCCAGCAGCTCAAGGGACTCGAGGTCCTATGGCTACACCTTC.

CDR3 DNA sequence: TGTGCCACCCAGACGGGGGGTAGGGCCTTGGAGACCCAGTACTTC. It is translated as CATQTGGRALETQYF. The chain employs TRBV12-3 or TRBV12-4 and TRBJ2-4; 7 bases match TRBD2. The J call may be in error: the DNA end matches TRBJ2-5 better. CDR3 length: 15 amino acids.

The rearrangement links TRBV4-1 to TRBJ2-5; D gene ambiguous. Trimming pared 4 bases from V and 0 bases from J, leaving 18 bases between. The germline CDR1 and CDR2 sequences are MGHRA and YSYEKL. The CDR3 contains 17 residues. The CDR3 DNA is TGCGCCAGCAGCCTGCAAGGGATAAGTTCCGACCAAGAGACCCAGTACTTC. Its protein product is CASSLQGISSDQETQYF.

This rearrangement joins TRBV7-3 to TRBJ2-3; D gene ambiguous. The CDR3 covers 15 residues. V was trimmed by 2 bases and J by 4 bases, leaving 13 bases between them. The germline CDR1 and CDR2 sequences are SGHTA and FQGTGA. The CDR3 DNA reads TGTGCCAGCAGCTTAGGAACGGGCGGCCCAGATACGCAGTATTTT. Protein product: CASSLGTGGPDTQYF. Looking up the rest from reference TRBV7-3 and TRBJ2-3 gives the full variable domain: GAGVSQTPSNKVTEKGKYVELRCDPISGHTALYWYRQSLGQGPEFLIYFQGTGAADDSGLPNDRFFAVRPEGSVSTLKIQRTERGDSAVYLCASSLGTGGPDTQYFGPGTRLTVL.

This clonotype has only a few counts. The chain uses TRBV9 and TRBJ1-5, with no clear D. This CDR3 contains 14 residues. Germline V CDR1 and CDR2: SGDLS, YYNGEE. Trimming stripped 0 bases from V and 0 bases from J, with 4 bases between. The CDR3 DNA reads TGTGCCAGCAGCGTAGACGGTAGCAATCAGCCCCAGCATTTT. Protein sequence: CASSVDGSNQPQHF.

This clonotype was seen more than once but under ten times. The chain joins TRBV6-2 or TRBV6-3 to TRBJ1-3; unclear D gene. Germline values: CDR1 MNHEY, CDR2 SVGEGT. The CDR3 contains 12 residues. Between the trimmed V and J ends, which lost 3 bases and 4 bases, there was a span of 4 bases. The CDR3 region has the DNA TGTGCCAGCAGTTATGGCGGAAACACCATATATTTT. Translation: CASSYGGNTIYF.

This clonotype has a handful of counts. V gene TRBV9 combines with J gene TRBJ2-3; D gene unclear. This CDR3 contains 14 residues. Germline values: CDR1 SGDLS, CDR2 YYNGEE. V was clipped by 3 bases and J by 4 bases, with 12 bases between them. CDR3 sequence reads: CASSGETGADTQYF. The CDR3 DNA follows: TGTGCCAGCAGCGGTGAGACGGGTGCAGATACGCAGTATTTT. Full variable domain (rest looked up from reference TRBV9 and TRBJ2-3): DSGVTQTPKHLITATGQRVTLRCSPRSGDLSVYWYQQSLDQGLQFLIQYYNGEERAKGNILERFSAQQFPDLHSELNLSSLELGDSALYFCASSGETGADTQYFGPGTRLTVL.

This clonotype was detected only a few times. The CDR3 DNA reads TGTGCCAGCGCCAGGGGTGAGACCCAGTACTTC. Translation gives CASARGETQYF. The chain recombines TRBV12-3 or TRBV12-4 with TRBJ2-5, with D perhaps matching TRBD1 (6 bases). V dropped 8 bases and J dropped 5 bases, with 9 bases sitting between them. CDR3 size: 11 residues.

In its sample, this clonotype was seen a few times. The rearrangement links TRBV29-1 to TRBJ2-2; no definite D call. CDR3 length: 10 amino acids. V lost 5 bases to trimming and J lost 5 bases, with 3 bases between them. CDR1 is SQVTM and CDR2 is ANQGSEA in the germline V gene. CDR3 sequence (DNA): TGCAGCGTTTTTACCGGGGAGCTGTTTTTT. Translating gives CSVFTGELFF.

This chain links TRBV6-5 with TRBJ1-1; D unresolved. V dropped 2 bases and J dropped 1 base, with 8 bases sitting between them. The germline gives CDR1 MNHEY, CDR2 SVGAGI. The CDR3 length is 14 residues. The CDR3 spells CASSYKAGNTEAFF. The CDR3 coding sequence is TGTGCCAGCAGTTACAAGGCAGGGAACACTGAAGCTTTCTTT.

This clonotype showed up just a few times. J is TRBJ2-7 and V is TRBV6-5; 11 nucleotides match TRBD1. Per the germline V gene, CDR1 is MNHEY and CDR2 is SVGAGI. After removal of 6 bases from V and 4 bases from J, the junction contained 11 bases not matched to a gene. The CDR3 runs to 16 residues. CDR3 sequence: CASRHGPGQGAYEQYF. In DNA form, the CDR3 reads TGTGCCAGCAGACACGGCCCCGGACAGGGGGCTTACGAGCAGTACTTC.

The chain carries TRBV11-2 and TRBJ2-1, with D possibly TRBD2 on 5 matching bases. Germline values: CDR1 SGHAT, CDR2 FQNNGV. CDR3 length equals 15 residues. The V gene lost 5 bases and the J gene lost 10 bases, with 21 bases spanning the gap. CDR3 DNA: TGTGCCAGCAGCCCCTTCGGAGCTAGCCCGAGGGAGCAGTTCTTC. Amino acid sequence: CASSPFGASPREQFF.

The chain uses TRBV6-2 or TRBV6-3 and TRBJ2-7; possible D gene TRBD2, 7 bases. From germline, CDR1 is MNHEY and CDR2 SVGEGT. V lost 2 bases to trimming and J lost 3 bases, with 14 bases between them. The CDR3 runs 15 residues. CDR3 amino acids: CASSYGGGTFYEQYF. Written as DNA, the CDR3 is TGTGCCAGCAGTTACGGGGGGGGCACCTTCTACGAGCAGTACTTC.

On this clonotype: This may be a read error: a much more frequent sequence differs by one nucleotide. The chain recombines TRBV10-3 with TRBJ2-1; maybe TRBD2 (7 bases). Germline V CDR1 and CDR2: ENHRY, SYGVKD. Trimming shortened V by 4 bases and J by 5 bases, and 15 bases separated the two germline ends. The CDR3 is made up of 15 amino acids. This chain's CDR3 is CAISGGGTVDNEQFF. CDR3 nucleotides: TGTGCCATCAGTGGCGGGGGCACCGTGGACAATGAGCAGTTCTTC.

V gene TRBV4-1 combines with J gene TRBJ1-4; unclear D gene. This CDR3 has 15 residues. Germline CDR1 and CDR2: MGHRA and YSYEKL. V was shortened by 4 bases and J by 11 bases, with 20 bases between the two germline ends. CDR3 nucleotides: TGCGCCAGCAGCCCGGAAGCCAGGCAGCTGGGCAAACTGTTTTTT. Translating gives CASSPEARQLGKLFF.